This TCR beta chain was sequenced in a study of PD-1 blockade in classical Hodgkin lymphoma. Study results and limitations: Undefined causes, possibly disease activity or prior therapy, underlie the repertoire differences. Reported baseline diversity: healthy donors highest, relapsed/refractory patients lowest. The diversity seen at baseline in complete responders resembled that of newly diagnosed patients.

As for time point: cycle 4 day 1 (C4D1), after five to seven weeks of nivolumab. Every patient had relapsed following autologous stem cell transplantation, and cohorts differed in brentuximab vedotin exposure. A word on this clone: The target antigen is unknown.

Using immunoSEQ multiplex PCR, the repertoire was profiled, and TCRdb retains in-frame clones only, with some absent. The table includes tens of thousands of clones, about 77% detected once. The sample consisted of peripheral blood mononuclear cells (PBMCs), taken before the fourth cycle of nivolumab. The sequence derives from a human donor with classical Hodgkin lymphoma.

The CDR3 spells CASSPSTGGMTEAFF. CDR3 DNA: TGTGCCAGCTCACCGAGTACGGGGGGGATGACTGAAGCTTTCTTT. The rearrangement links TRBV18 to TRBJ1-1; possibly TRBD1 for D (5 bases). Deletions cut 3 bases from V and 5 bases from J, with 16 bases between. The length of the CDR3 is 15 residues. Per germline, CDR1 KGHSH and CDR2 LQKENI.